A single sample is the source of the 2 T cell receptor beta chains below, sequenced in a study of control samples from healthy donors and cancer patients. Produced via immunoSEQ multiplex PCR; TCRdb's table is partial and in-frame only. The table includes about 130,000 clones, 92% detected once. The sequencing input was PBMCs. The source of these receptors is a man older than 75 with head and neck cancer.

The count of this clone is one. The chain recombines TRBV7-9 with TRBJ1-4; D unclear. There are 14 residues in the CDR3. The ends were cut back, 3 bases at V and 7 bases at J, with 12 bases in the middle. Germline loops: CDR1 SEHNR, CDR2 FQNEAQ (reference sequence). The CDR3, as DNA: TGTGCCAGCAGCTTCAGTCTCGGTGGTGAAAAACTGTTTTTT. Protein product: CASSFSLGGEKLFF.

This sequence joins TRBV4-1 and TRBJ2-7, with TRBD1 identical over 8 bases. V was pared by 1 base and J by 0 bases, with 5 bases of the junction left unmatched. This CDR3 is built from 16 residues. Germline assignment: CDR1 MGHRA and CDR2 YSYEKL. CDR3 sequence reads: CASSQVGTGTSYEQYF. The CDR3 nucleotides read TGCGCCAGCAGCCAAGTAGGGACAGGTACCTCCTACGAGCAGTACTTC.